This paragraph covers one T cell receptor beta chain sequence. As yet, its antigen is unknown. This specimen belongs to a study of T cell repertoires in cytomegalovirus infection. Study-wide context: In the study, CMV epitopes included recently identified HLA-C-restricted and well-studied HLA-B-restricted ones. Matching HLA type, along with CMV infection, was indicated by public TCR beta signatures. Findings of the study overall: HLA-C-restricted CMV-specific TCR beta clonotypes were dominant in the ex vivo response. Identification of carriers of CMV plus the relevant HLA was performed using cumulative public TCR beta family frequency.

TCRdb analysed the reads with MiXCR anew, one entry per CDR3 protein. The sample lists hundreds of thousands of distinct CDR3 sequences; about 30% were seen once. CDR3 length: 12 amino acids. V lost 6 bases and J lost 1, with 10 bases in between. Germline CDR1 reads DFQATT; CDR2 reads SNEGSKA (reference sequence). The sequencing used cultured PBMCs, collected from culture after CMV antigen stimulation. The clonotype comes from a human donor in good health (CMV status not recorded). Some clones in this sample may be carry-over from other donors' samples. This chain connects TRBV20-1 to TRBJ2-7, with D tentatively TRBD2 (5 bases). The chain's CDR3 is CSARTVSYEQYF. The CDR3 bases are TGCAGTGCCCGGACTGTATCCTACGAGCAGTACTTC.